A single sample is the source of the 3 T cell receptor beta chains below, sequenced in a study of blood T cell repertoires in COVID-19. This table comes from immunoSEQ multiplex PCR, and its TCRdb copy is limited to in-frame clones, with some not included. This sample has under 65,000 clones, with roughly 77% found just once. Sequencing was done on a sample of peripheral blood. The receptors originated from a man in his fifties or sixties with COVID-19, enrolled during active disease.

Concerning this clone: A read error may account for a junction end that differs from germline. V usage is TRBV10-3 and J usage is TRBJ1-4; a possible D gene is TRBD1 (5 bases). The CDR3 loop spans 14 amino acids. From germline, CDR1 is ENHRY and CDR2 SYGVKD. For the CDR3, the DNA is TGTGCCTCCCGTGCGGGAGGGACTAGTGAAAAACTGTTTTTT. This gives the protein CASRAGGTSEKLFF.

The chain uses TRBV6-5 and TRBJ2-7; D is possibly TRBD1 (5 bases). The CDR3 contains 12 residues. V was cut by 6 bases and J by 3 bases, with 9 bases left in between. Looked up from germline, CDR1 is MNHEY and CDR2 is SVGAGI. The CDR3 here is CASSQGVYEQYF. The CDR3 coding sequence is TGTGCCAGCAGCCAGGGTGTCTACGAGCAGTACTTC.

In this sample, this clone turned up once. The rearrangement joins TRBV5-1 to TRBJ2-5; 9 bases agree with TRBD1. The CDR3 consists of 14 residues. The germline V gene has CDR1 SGHRS and CDR2 YFSETQ. The V and J ends lost 2 bases and 4 bases, in that order; junction bases with no gene match: 3. The chain's CDR3 is CASSLGTGRETQYF. In DNA, the CDR3 is TGCGCCAGCAGCTTAGGGACAGGGCGAGAGACCCAGTACTTC.